The next 8 T cell receptor beta chains were all read from a single sample in a study of blood T cell repertoires in COVID-19. Profiled with immunoSEQ multiplex PCR; TCRdb holds only in-frame clones, not every one. The sample consists of fewer than 400,000 clones, approximately 86% of them appearing once. What was sequenced was peripheral blood. The receptors come from a human donor in a cohort sampled during active COVID-19.

The chain joins TRBV6-5 to TRBJ2-7, with unresolved D. CDR3 size: 13 residues. Germline-derived CDR1 and CDR2 are MNHEY and SVGAGI. The V end lost 10 bases, the J end lost 6 bases, and 19 bases lay between the germline ends. CDR3 residues: CATQNSPPGEQYF. Written as DNA, the CDR3 is TGTGCCACCCAAAACAGCCCACCCGGCGAGCAGTACTTC.

The V and J genes are TRBV12-3 or TRBV12-4 and TRBJ1-1; D possibly corresponds to TRBD1 (5 bases). Trimming removed 2 bases from V and 6 bases from J, with 10 bases in between. This CDR3 has 13 residues. DNA for the CDR3: TGTGCCAGCAGTTTATGGCAGGGCTCTGAAGCTTTCTTT. It encodes CASSLWQGSEAFF.

This chain links TRBV7-9 with TRBJ1-1; D not resolved. Deletions cut 7 bases from V and 2 bases from J, with 14 bases between. The CDR3 runs 14 residues. The V gene's germline CDR1 is SEHNR and CDR2 FQNEAQ (reference sequence). CDR3 DNA sequence: TGTGCCAGCACCCCGTTTCGTGGCAACACTGAAGCTTTCTTT. This gives the protein CASTPFRGNTEAFF.

J is TRBJ1-1 and V is TRBV19; D is possibly TRBD1 (6 bases). V gave up 6 bases and J gave up 11 bases, with 19 bases separating them. Germline CDR1 LNHDA, CDR2 SQIVND (reference sequence). This CDR3 region has 13 residues. The CDR3 DNA sequence: TGTGCCAGTAGCACCAGGGGAGTTAAATCGGCTTTCTTT. This encodes CASSTRGVKSAFF.

The CDR3 is CASSLGPTTGINQPQHF. CDR3 sequence (DNA): TGTGCCAGCAGTTTAGGCCCAACCACAGGTATCAATCAGCCCCAGCATTTT. The chain couples TRBV28 to TRBJ1-5; tentative D call: TRBD1 (5 bases). V shed 2 bases and J shed 3 bases, with 17 bases lying between them. The length of the CDR3 is 17 residues. Looked up from germline, CDR1 is MDHEN and CDR2 is SYDVKM.

This chain joins TRBV30 and TRBJ2-2; perhaps TRBD2 as D (6 bases). CDR1 is GTSNPN, CDR2 SVGIG, per germline (reference sequence). The CDR3 length is 15 residues. CDR3 protein: CAQRPTTSNFGELFF. DNA for the CDR3: TGTGCACAAAGACCTACGACTAGTAACTTCGGGGAGCTGTTTTTT.

This chain connects TRBV19 to TRBJ1-2; 7 nucleotides match TRBD1. CDR3 length: 14 amino acids. With V trimmed by 10 bases and J by 3 bases, 11 bases remained unmatched. Germline CDR1 is LNHDA and CDR2 is SQIVND (reference sequence). Written as DNA, the CDR3 is TGTGCCACCCACGACAGGGCTCGCTACTATGGCTACACCTTC. Its protein product is CATHDRARYYGYTF. Full variable domain (rest looked up from reference TRBV19 and TRBJ1-2): DGGITQSPKYLFRKEGQNVTLSCEQNLNHDAMYWYRQDPGQGLRLIYYSQIVNDFQKGDIAEGYSVSREKKESFPLTVTSAQKNPTAFYLCATHDRARYYGYTFGSGTRLTVV.

This clone showed up just once. The chain joins TRBV28 to TRBJ1-1, with 9 bases aligning to TRBD1. Germline CDR1 and CDR2: MDHEN and SYDVKM. With 2 bases clipped from V and 2 bases from J, the junction kept 3 bases outside the gene matches. The CDR3 is made up of 15 amino acids. The CDR3 here is CASSLPQGANTEAFF. CDR3 in DNA: TGTGCCAGCAGTTTACCACAGGGGGCCAACACTGAAGCTTTCTTT.